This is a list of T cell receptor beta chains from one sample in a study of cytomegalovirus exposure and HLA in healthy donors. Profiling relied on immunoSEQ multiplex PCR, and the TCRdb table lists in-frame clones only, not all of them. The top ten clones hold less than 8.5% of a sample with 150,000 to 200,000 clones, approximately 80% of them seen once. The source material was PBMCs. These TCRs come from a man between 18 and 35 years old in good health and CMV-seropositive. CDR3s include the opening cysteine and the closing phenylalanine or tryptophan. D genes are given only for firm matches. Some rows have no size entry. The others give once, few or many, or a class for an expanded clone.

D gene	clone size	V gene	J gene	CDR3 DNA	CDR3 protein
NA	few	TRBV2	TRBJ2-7	TGTGCCGGTCAGGGAATCTCCTACGAGCAGTACTTC	CAGQGISYEQYF
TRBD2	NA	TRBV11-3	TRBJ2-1	TGTGCCAGCAGCTTAGGTGATAGCGGGAGCGATGAGCAGTTCTTC	CASSLGDSGSDEQFF
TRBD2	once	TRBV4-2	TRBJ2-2	TGTGCCAGCAGCCAGGAGCGGGGGAACACCGGGGAGCTGTTTTTT	CASSQERGNTGELFF
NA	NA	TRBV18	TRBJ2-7	TGTGCCAGCTCACCTACAGGGTACTACGAGCAGTACTTC	CASSPTGYYEQYF
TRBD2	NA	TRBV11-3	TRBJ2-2	TGTGCCAGCAGCGCGGTGACCGCGGGAGGCACCGGGGAGCTGTTTTTT	CASSAVTAGGTGELFF
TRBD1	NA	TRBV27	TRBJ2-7	TGTGCCAGCACTACACTCCGGGACAGTTCCTACGAGCAGTACTTC	CASTTLRDSSYEQYF
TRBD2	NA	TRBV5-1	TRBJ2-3	TGCGCCAGCAGCTCGGGACTAGCGGGAGGGCTTCATAGCACAGATACGCAGTATTTT	CASSSGLAGGLHSTDTQYF
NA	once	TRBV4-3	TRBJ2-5	TGCGCCAGCAGCCTAGAGCTGAGGGAGACCCAGTACTTC	CASSLELRETQYF
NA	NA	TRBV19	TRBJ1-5	TGTGCCAGTAGTATAACAAAAAATCAGCCCCAGCATTTT	CASSITKNQPQHF
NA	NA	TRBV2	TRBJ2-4	TGTGCCGCAGTATATCTAGCCAAAAACATTCAGTACTTC	CAAVYLAKNIQYF
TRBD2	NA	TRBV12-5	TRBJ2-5	TGTGCTAGTGGTTTGGGGCTAGCGGAAGAGACCCAGTACTTC	CASGLGLAEETQYF
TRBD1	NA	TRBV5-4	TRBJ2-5	TGTGCCAGCCGGCCCGGGACAGGCTTCCAAGAGACCCAGTACTTC	CASRPGTGFQETQYF
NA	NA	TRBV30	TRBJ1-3	TGTGCCTGGACGGCGGGCAGCTCTGGAAACACCATATATTTT	CAWTAGSSGNTIYF
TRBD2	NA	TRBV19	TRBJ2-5	TGTGCCAGTAGTAAAGGAGCGGGAGACGGAGAGACCCAGTACTTC	CASSKGAGDGETQYF
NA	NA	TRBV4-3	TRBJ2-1	TGCGCCAGCAGCCAACGGGGGTGGGGGACTGTCTACAATGAGCAGTTCTTC	CASSQRGWGTVYNEQFF
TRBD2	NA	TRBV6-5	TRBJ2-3	TGTGCCAGCATTTCGACTAGCGGGATTACAGATACGCAGTATTTT	CASISTSGITDTQYF
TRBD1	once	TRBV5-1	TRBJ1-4	TGCGCCAGCAGCTCAGGGGGTCTCGATGAAAAACTGTTTTTT	CASSSGGLDEKLFF
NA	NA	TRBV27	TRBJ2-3	TGTGCCAGCAGTCAACACCCAAGCGGATCGGATACGCAGTATTTT	CASSQHPSGSDTQYF
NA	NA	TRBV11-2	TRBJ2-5	TGTGCCAGCAGCCAACAGTCTAGCGAAACGGAGACCCAGTACTTC	CASSQQSSETETQYF
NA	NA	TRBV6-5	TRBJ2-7	TGTGCCAGCAGTTACCAGGGGCGAGAGCAGTACTTC	CASSYQGREQYF
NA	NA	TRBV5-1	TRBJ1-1	TGCGCCAGCGCCGAACAGGGTGTTAACACTGAAGCTTTCTTT	CASAEQGVNTEAFF
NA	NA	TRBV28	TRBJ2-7	TGTGCCAGCAGCCCTAATCTGGGGGTAGCGGTATACGAGCAGTACTTC	CASSPNLGVAVYEQYF
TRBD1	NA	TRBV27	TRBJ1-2	TGTGCCAGCAGTTTTTTTCCGACAGGGGATGGCTACACCTTC	CASSFFPTGDGYTF
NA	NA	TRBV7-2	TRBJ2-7	TGTGCCAGCAGCTTATTGGGGCGATCCTACGAGCAGTACTTC	CASSLLGRSYEQYF
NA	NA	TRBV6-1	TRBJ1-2	TGTGCCAGCAGCTGGGGGGGGGTTGGCTATGGCTACACCTTC	CASSWGGVGYGYTF
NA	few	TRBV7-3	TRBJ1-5	TGTGCCAGCAGCTTAGCGGGGGGTCAGCCCCAGCATTTT	CASSLAGGQPQHF
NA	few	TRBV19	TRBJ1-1	TGTGCCAGTAGTAATGCAGGGATGAACACTGAAGCTTTCTTT	CASSNAGMNTEAFF
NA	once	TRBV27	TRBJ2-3	TGTGCCAGCAGTTTATATAGCGCACTCACAGATACGCAGTATTTT	CASSLYSALTDTQYF
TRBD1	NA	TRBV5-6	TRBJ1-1	TGTGCCAGCAGCTGGGACAGGGGGATGAACACTGAAGCTTTCTTT	CASSWDRGMNTEAFF
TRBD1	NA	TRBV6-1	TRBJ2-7	TGTGCCAGCAGTGATTGGACAGGCCCCTACGAGCAGTACTTC	CASSDWTGPYEQYF
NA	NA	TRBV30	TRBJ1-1	TGTGCCTGGAGTGGGATCGCGGGGGGCACTGAAGCTTTCTTT	CAWSGIAGGTEAFF
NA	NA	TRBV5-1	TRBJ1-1	TGCGCCAGCAGCTTGGCGGCTGCGGTGAACACTGAAGCTTTCTTT	CASSLAAAVNTEAFF
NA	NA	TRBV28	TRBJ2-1	TGTGCCAGCACCCTGACTGGTAGCGCCCTACAAAGTGAGCAGTTCTTC	CASTLTGSALQSEQFF
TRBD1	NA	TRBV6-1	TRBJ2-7	TGTGCCAGCAGTGCCCGACCGAACATGGACAGGGCATCCTACGAGCAGTACTTC	CASSARPNMDRASYEQYF
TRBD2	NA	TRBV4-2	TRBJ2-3	TGTGCCAGCAGCCAAAAGACTAGCCCTAGCACAGATACGCAGTATTTT	CASSQKTSPSTDTQYF
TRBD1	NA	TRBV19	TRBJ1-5	TGTGCCAGTAGTATAAGTCACAGGGGGCACCAGCCCCAGCATTTT	CASSISHRGHQPQHF
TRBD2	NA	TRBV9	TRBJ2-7	TGTGCCAGCAGCGTAGACAGCGGGAGGGTCTACGAGCAGTACTTC	CASSVDSGRVYEQYF
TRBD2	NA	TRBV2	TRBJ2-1	TGTGCCAGCAGATCCCTGGGGGCGGGAGGAGGGGATGAGCAGTTCTTC	CASRSLGAGGGDEQFF
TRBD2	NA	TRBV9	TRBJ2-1	TGTGCCAGCAGCGTAGCGGCTAGCGGGGGTGAGCAGTTCTTC	CASSVAASGGEQFF
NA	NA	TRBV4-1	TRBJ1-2	TGCGCCAGCAGCCAAGTCGGGGACTATGGCTACACCTTC	CASSQVGDYGYTF
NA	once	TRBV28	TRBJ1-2	TGTGCCAGCAGTTTAGGGCCGGAGGGAGGCTACACCTTC	CASSLGPEGGYTF
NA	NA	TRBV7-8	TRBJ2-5	TGTGCCAGCAGCTTAGCTGGGGGCCCAGAGACCCAGTACTTC	CASSLAGGPETQYF
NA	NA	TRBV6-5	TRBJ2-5	TGTGCCAGCAGTTCCATCCAAGAGACCCAGTACTTC	CASSSIQETQYF
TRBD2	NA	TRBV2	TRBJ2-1	TGTGCCAGCGGGCTAGACAGTGGCGGGGGTTTCTTC	CASGLDSGGGFF
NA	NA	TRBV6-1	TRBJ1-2	TGTGCCAGCAGGGGAACAGCTGGGGCTCTTTATGGCTACACCTTC	CASRGTAGALYGYTF
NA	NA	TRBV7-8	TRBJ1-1	TGTGCCAGCAGCACCCGGGGGGAGGGATGGACTGAAGCTTTCTTT	CASSTRGEGWTEAFF